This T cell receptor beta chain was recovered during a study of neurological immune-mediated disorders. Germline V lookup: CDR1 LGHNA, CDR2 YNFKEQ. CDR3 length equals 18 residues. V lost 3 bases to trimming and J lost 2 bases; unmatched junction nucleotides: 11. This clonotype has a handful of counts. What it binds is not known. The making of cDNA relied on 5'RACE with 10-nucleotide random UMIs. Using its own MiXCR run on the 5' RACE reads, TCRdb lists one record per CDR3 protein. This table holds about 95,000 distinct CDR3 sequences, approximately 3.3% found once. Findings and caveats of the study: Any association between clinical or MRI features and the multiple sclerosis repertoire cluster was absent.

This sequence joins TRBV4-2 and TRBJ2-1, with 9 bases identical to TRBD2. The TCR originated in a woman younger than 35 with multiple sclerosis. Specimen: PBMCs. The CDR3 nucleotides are TGTGCCAGCAGCCACGCGGGAGGGCCCGGAGTCGCCTACAATGAGCAGTTCTTC. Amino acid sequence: CASSHAGGPGVAYNEQFF.